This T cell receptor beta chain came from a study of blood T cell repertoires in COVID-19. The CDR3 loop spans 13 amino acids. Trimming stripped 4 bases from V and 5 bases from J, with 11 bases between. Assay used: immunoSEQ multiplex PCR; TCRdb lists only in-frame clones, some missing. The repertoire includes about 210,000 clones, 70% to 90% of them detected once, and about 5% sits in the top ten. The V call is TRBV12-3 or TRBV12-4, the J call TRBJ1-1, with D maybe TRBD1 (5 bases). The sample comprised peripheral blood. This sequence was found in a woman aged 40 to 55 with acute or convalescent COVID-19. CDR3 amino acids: CASSWKRGTEAFF. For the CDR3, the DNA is TGTGCCAGCAGTTGGAAGCGGGGGACTGAAGCTTTCTTT.